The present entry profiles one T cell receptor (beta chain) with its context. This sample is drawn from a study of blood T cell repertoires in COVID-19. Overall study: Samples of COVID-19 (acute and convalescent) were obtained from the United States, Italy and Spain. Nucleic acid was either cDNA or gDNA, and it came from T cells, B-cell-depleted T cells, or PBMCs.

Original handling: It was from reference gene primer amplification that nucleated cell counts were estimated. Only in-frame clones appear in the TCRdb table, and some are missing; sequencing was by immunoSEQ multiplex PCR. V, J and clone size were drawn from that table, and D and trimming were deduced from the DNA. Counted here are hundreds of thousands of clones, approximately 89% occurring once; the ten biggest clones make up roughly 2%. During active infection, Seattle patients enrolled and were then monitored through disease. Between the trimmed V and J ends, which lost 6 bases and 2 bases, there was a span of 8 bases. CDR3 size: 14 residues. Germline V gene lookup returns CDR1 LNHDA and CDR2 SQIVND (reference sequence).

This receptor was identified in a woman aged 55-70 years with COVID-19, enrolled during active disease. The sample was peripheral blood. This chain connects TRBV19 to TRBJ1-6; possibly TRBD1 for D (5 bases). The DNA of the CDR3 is TGTGCCAGTAGCCCAGGGCCCTATAATTCACCCCTCCACTTT. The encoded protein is CASSPGPYNSPLHF.